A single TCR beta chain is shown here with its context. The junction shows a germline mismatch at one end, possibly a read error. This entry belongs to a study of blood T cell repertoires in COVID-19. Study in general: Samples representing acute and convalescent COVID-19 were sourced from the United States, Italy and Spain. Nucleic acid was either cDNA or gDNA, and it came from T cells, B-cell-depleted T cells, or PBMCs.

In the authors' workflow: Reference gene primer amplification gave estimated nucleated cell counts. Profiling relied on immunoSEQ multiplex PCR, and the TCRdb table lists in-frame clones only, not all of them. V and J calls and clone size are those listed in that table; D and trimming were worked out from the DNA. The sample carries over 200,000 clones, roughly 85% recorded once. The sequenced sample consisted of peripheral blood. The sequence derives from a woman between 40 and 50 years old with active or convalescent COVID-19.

CDR3 nucleotides: TGTGCCAGCAGATTGGACAGGGGGGACACTAAAGCTTTCTTT. Protein product: CASRLDRGDTKAFF. This sequence joins TRBV2 and TRBJ1-1, with 10 bases aligning to TRBD1. Germline CDR1 reads SNHLY; CDR2 reads FYNNEI. This CDR3 is built from 14 residues.